This T cell receptor (beta chain) appears in the sequencing data of a study of T cell responses to AZD1222 COVID-19 vaccine. Generated by immunoSEQ multiplex PCR, the TCRdb table keeps only in-frame clones and is missing some. The sample gives about 110,000 clones, about nine tenths of which show up once; approximately 5% is in the top ten. This clone came up a few times. What it binds is unknown. Other nucleotide sequences from this sample produce the same CDR3. Whole-study results and caveats: Receipt of two AZD1222 doses was followed by a rise in Spike-specific TCR breadth and depth.

This CDR3 contains 11 residues. In germline, CDR1 is SQVTM, CDR2 ANQGSEA. Trimming cost V 5 bases and J 7 bases; bases outside gene matches: 4. The sample consisted of peripheral blood, taken on day 0 of AZD1222 vaccination. This rearrangement joins TRBV29-1 to TRBJ1-2; TRBD1 matches at 7 bases. This sequence was found in an adult in good health. CDR3 in amino acids: CSVTTGSGYTF. DNA of the CDR3: TGCAGCGTTACGACAGGGAGTGGCTACACCTTC.